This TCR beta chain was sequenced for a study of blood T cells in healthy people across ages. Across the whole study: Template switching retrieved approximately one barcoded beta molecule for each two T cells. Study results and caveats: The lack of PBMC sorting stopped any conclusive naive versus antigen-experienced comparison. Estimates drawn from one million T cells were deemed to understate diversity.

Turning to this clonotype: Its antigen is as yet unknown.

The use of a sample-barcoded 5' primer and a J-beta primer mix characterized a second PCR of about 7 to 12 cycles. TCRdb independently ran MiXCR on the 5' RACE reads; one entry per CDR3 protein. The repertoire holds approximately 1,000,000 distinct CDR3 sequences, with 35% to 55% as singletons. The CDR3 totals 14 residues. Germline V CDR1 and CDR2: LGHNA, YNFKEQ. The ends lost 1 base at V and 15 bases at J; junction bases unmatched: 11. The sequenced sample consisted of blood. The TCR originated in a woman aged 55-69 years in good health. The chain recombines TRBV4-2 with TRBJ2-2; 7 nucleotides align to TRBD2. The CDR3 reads CASSQAIAGDRMFF. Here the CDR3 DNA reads TGTGCCAGCAGCCAAGCAATCGCGGGGGACCGGATGTTTTTT.